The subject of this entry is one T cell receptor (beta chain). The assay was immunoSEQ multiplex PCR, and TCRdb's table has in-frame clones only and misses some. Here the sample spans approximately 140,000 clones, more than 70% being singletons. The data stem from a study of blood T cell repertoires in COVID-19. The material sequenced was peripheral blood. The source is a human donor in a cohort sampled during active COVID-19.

CDR3 bases: TGCGCCAGCAGCTTGACGGCGGGGGTTAGCACAGATACGCAGTATTTT. Translated, it gives CASSLTAGVSTDTQYF. The V gene is TRBV5-1, the J gene TRBJ2-3, with TRBD2 matching over 7 bases. In germline, CDR1 is SGHRS, CDR2 YFSETQ. The CDR3 runs to 16 residues. Trimming at V came to 1 base and at J to 0 bases, leaving 5 bases not matched to a gene.